These T cell receptor beta chains were read from a single sample in a study of blood T cells in healthy people across ages. TCRdb re-derived calls from the 5' RACE reads in MiXCR, one entry per CDR3 protein. The repertoire holds some 1,800,000 distinct CDR3 sequences, with roughly 43% as singletons. The specimen sequenced was blood. Receptors originate from a human donor in good health. CDR3s include the opening cysteine and the closing phenylalanine or tryptophan. The D gene is left open where the match is weak. Clone size is shown for a subset of rows, as once, few, many or a class of expanded clone.

j_gene | v_gene | d_gene | abundance | CDR3nt | CDR3aa
TRBJ1-4 | TRBV6-1 | TRBD1 | NA | TGTGCCAGCAGAGAAGCCTCGGGACAGGGGAATGAAAAACTGTTTTTT | CASREASGQGNEKLFF
TRBJ2-3 | TRBV2 | NA | NA | TGTGCCAGCAGTAAGACAGGGAGGAAGGCAGATACGCAGTATTTT | CASSKTGRKADTQYF
TRBJ1-1 | TRBV29-1 | TRBD1 | few | TGCAGCGTTGAACCGCGACAGGGGAACACTGAAGCTTTCTTT | CSVEPRQGNTEAFF
TRBJ2-7 | TRBV4-3 | TRBD1 | NA | TGCGCCAGCAGCCCGGAGGGACAGGGAAATAACTACGAGCAGTACTTC | CASSPEGQGNNYEQYF
TRBJ2-2 | TRBV5-1 | TRBD2 | few | TGCGCCAGCAGCTTGATGACTAGCGGGGAGTACACCGGGGAGCTGTTTTTT | CASSLMTSGEYTGELFF
TRBJ1-2 | TRBV5-6 | NA | NA | TGTGCCAGCAGCTTGTCACCACAGGGTTGGCATGGCTACACCTTC | CASSLSPQGWHGYTF
TRBJ1-2 | TRBV20-1 | TRBD1 | few | TGCAGTGCTAACAGAGGGACAGGGACTAACTATGGCTACACCTTC | CSANRGTGTNYGYTF
TRBJ2-1 | TRBV11-1 | TRBD1 | NA | TGTGCCAGCAGCTGGAGACAGGGCGACGGGGATGAGCAGTTCTTC | CASSWRQGDGDEQFF
TRBJ1-5 | TRBV20-1 | NA | NA | TGCAGTGCTGCGGGGGCGTATAGCAATCAGCCCCAGCATTTT | CSAAGAYSNQPQHF
TRBJ2-7 | TRBV27 | TRBD2 | few | TGTGCCAGCAGTTTATGGGGACTAGTGGACGAGCAGTACTTC | CASSLWGLVDEQYF
TRBJ1-1 | TRBV29-1 | NA | few | TGCAGCGTTGATTGGGGTGATGAATACACTGAAGCTTTCTTT | CSVDWGDEYTEAFF
TRBJ2-7 | TRBV7-8 | TRBD1 | NA | TGTGCCAGCAGCTGGACAGGGGAATCCTACGAGCAGGACTTC | CASSWTGESYEQDF
TRBJ2-7 | TRBV29-1 | NA | NA | TGCAGCGTTGAAGACCCCGAGACAGGAACCAGCGACTACGAGCAGTACTTC | CSVEDPETGTSDYEQYF
TRBJ2-5 | TRBV20-1 | NA | NA | TGCAGTGCTAGCCGTAGGGCCGGGCAAGAGACCCAGTACTTC | CSASRRAGQETQYF
TRBJ2-7 | TRBV7-2 | TRBD2 | NA | TGTGCCAGCAGCTTAAGGGCCGGGACTAACTCCTACGAGCAGTACTTC | CASSLRAGTNSYEQYF
TRBJ2-3 | TRBV11-3 | NA | NA | TGTGCCAGCAGCCCCTATGGACCTCACACAGATACGCAGTATTTT | CASSPYGPHTDTQYF
TRBJ2-7 | TRBV7-9 | NA | NA | TGTGCCACCGCCCAGGGAAACAGGGTATACGTGCAGTACTTC | CATAQGNRVYVQYF
TRBJ1-2 | TRBV12-3/TRBV12-4 | TRBD1 | NA | TGTGCCAGCAGTTTTCTTGGACAGGATATCTATGGCTACACCTTC | CASSFLGQDIYGYTF
TRBJ2-7 | TRBV7-6 | NA | NA | TGTGCCAGCAGCTACACGGGGGAAGGCTACGAGCAGTACTTC | CASSYTGEGYEQYF
TRBJ2-7 | TRBV15 | TRBD1 | NA | TGTGCCACCAGCTTCGGGACAGAAGTTTACGAGCAGTACTTC | CATSFGTEVYEQYF
TRBJ2-2 | TRBV29-1 | NA | NA | TGCAGCGTTGAAATGAGGGTAGGAGGGGAGCTGTTTTTT | CSVEMRVGGELFF
TRBJ2-3 | TRBV5-1 | NA | few | TGCGCCAGCAGCCCTTACAGTGGAGATACGCAGTATTTT | CASSPYSGDTQYF
TRBJ1-2 | TRBV20-1 | NA | few | TGCAGTGCTAGACAACAGGGTCGGGATGGCTACACCTTC | CSARQQGRDGYTF
TRBJ2-6 | TRBV7-2 | NA | few | TGTGCCAGCAGCTTCAACAGGGCCTCTGGGGCCAACATCCTGACTTTC | CASSFNRASGANILTF
TRBJ2-5 | TRBV3-1 | TRBD2 | few | TGTGCCGCATCAGCGGGGGCCCTTGAGGAGACCCAGTACTTC | CAASAGALEETQYF
TRBJ1-6 | TRBV28 | TRBD1 | NA | TGTGCCAGCAGTTTGTACAGGGGGCTTAATTCACCCCTCCACTTT | CASSLYRGLNSPLHF
TRBJ2-2 | TRBV5-1 | TRBD1 | few | TGCGCCAGCAGCTTGGGGGGTCGCATCGGACAGGGGTCCGGGGAGCTGTTTTTT | CASSLGGRIGQGSGELFF
TRBJ2-4 | TRBV5-1 | TRBD1 | NA | TGCGCCAGCAGCTTGGACAAAAAGGACAGGCCGAAAAACATTCAGTACTTC | CASSLDKKDRPKNIQYF
TRBJ1-5 | TRBV6-5 | NA | NA | TGTGCCAGCAGTCAACATCGGGGTCAGCCCCAGCATTTT | CASSQHRGQPQHF
TRBJ1-4 | TRBV7-2 | NA | few | TGTGCCAGCAGCTTAGTTGGTAGGGGGACTAATGAAAAACTGTTTTTT | CASSLVGRGTNEKLFF
TRBJ1-5 | TRBV29-1 | NA | NA | TGCAGCGTTTCTGAGGGGGGGGGCTACGATCAGCCCCAGCATTTT | CSVSEGGGYDQPQHF
TRBJ2-5 | TRBV11-1 | NA | few | TGTGCCAGCAGCTTCGGTTCGGCGGGGCTACCTCAAGAGACCCAGTACTTC | CASSFGSAGLPQETQYF
TRBJ1-1 | TRBV7-6 | TRBD1 | NA | TGTGCCAGCAGGCCGGGACAGTACTCCCCGAACACTGAAGCTTTCTTT | CASRPGQYSPNTEAFF
TRBJ2-5 | TRBV6-6 | NA | NA | TGTGCCAGCAGTTCCCCGGGTGCAGGGTCCCAAGGGGGGACCCAGTACTTC | CASSSPGAGSQGGTQYF
TRBJ2-3 | TRBV11-2 | TRBD2 | few | TGTGCCAGCAGCTTAGCAGACGGGACTAGCGGGATCCTCACAGATACGCAGTATTTT | CASSLADGTSGILTDTQYF
TRBJ2-7 | TRBV27 | NA | few | TGTGCCAGCAGTTCGCGGGGTTGGACAGCCCAGGGCTACGAGCAGTACTTC | CASSSRGWTAQGYEQYF
TRBJ2-5 | TRBV20-1 | NA | few | TGCAGTGCCCTCCGCGGAGTGGAAGAGACCCAGTACTTC | CSALRGVEETQYF
TRBJ2-7 | TRBV3-1 | TRBD1 | few | TGTGCCAGCAGCCTCTACCCGACAGGGGCCTACGAGCAGTACTTC | CASSLYPTGAYEQYF
TRBJ2-7 | TRBV6-2/TRBV6-3 | NA | few | TGTGCCAGCAGAACCAGCCACCTCAGGGTCTACGAGCAGTACTTC | CASRTSHLRVYEQYF
TRBJ2-7 | TRBV25-1 | NA | NA | TGTGCCAGCACCGAGGGAGGCCGAGGCGAGCAGTACTTC | CASTEGGRGEQYF
TRBJ2-7 | TRBV29-1 | NA | NA | TGCAGCGGGGTCGGGGAAACCTACGAGCAGTACTTC | CSGVGETYEQYF
TRBJ1-2 | TRBV28 | TRBD1 | few | TGTGCCAGCAGTCTGCCCACGGGACAGCTACCCTATGGCTACACCTTC | CASSLPTGQLPYGYTF
TRBJ2-5 | TRBV5-1 | TRBD2 | NA | TGCGCCAGCAGTGGGTTAAGCGGGATCGAGCAAGAGACCCAGTACTTC | CASSGLSGIEQETQYF
TRBJ2-1 | TRBV7-2 | TRBD2 | NA | TGTGCCAGCAGCTTAGGGGCGGGGGGGTTCTACAATGAGCAGTTCTTC | CASSLGAGGFYNEQFF
TRBJ2-7 | TRBV5-1 | TRBD1 | NA | TGCGCCAGCAGAATAACAGGGGGCACCACCTACGAGCAGTACTTC | CASRITGGTTYEQYF
TRBJ2-5 | TRBV28 | TRBD1 | few | TGTGCCAGCAGCCTACCTGACAGGGTGGGGGAGACCCAGTACTTC | CASSLPDRVGETQYF
TRBJ1-5 | TRBV3-1 | NA | few | TGTGCCAGCAGCCAACGCGCCGACGGGCAGCCCCAGCATTTT | CASSQRADGQPQHF